These 20 T cell receptor beta chains share one sample of origin, sequenced in a study of T cell changes during pregnancy in multiple sclerosis. Profiling relied on immunoSEQ multiplex PCR, and the TCRdb table lists in-frame clones only, not all of them. The sample comprises tens of thousands of clones, just over 90% of which are singletons, and around 0.7% rests with the top ten. The specimen comprised peripheral blood, sampled in the second trimester of pregnancy. Source of these receptors: a female donor in good health, enrolled as a control in a pregnancy study.

As to this clone: Germline and junction disagree at one end, which may indicate a read error. The chain employs TRBV6-6 and TRBJ2-7; 8 nucleotides match TRBD2. CDR1 is MNHNY and CDR2 is SVGAGI in the germline V gene (reference sequence). The CDR3 sequence is 14 residues long. The CDR3 DNA reads as TGTGCCAGCAATTACGGGGGGGGAGAGGGAGAGCAGTACTTC. Translated, it gives CASNYGGGEGEQYF.

This chain joins TRBV7-2 and TRBJ1-4; unclear D gene. The germline V and J ends were trimmed by 6 bases and 8 bases, with 16 bases remaining between them. The CDR3 totals 14 residues. Germline-derived CDR1 and CDR2 are SGHTA and FQGNSA. CDR3 coding DNA: TGTGCCAGCAGTCTGGAGGCCGTACGCGAAAAACTGTTTTTT. This codes for CASSLEAVREKLFF.

V is TRBV7-2 and J is TRBJ1-2, with 7 bases identical to TRBD1. In germline, CDR1 is SGHTA, CDR2 FQGNSA. CDR3 size: 14 residues. Trimming cost V 4 bases and J 8 bases; bases outside gene matches: 10. The CDR3 spells CASSSSQGTGGYTF. CDR3 sequence (DNA): TGTGCCAGCAGCTCGTCACAGGGGACGGGGGGCTACACCTTC.

The DNA for the CDR3 is TGTGCCAGCAGCTTTTTAGCGGGGGGAGAGACCCAGTACTTC. Encoded protein: CASSFLAGGETQYF. The chain combines TRBV7-3 with TRBJ2-5, with 10 positions matching TRBD2. The ends lost 3 bases at V and 4 bases at J; junction bases unmatched: 2. This CDR3 comprises 14 residues. Germline loops: CDR1 SGHTA, CDR2 FQGTGA.

This chain links TRBV6-1 with TRBJ2-3, with 8 positions matching TRBD2. Per germline, CDR1 MNHNS and CDR2 SASEGT. V lost 2 bases, J lost 4 bases, and 8 bases stayed unmatched. The CDR3 sequence is 16 residues long. The CDR3 loop reads CASSERFGGAPDTQYF. The CDR3 region has the DNA TGTGCCAGCAGTGAAAGGTTCGGGGGGGCCCCAGATACGCAGTATTTT.

DNA of the CDR3: TGCAGCGTTGAGTGGGCCCGCTGGCACTATGGCTACACCTTC. Its translation is CSVEWARWHYGYTF. V is TRBV29-1 and J is TRBJ1-2, with unresolved D. Germline lookup yields CDR1 SQVTM and CDR2 ANQGSEA. The CDR3 is 14 amino acids. Trimming removed 3 bases from V and 3 bases from J, with 14 bases in between. Together with reference TRBV29-1 and TRBJ1-2, the CDR3 gives the full variable domain: SAVISQKPSRDICQRGTSLTIQCQVDSQVTMMFWYRQQPGQSLTLIATANQGSEATYESGFVIDKFPISRPNLTFSTLTVSNMSPEDSSIYLCSVEWARWHYGYTFGSGTRLTVV.

This chain uses TRBV5-4 with TRBJ1-1; 7 bases are a match to TRBD1. The CDR3 is made up of 14 amino acids. V was pared by 4 bases and J by 0 bases, with 3 bases of the junction left unmatched. CDR1 and CDR2 (germline): SGHNT, YYREEE (reference sequence). As DNA, the CDR3 is TGTGCCAGCAGCAAGACAGGGATGAACACTGAAGCTTTCTTT. It encodes CASSKTGMNTEAFF.

The chain employs TRBV7-6 and TRBJ1-1; D not certain. Germline V gene data show CDR1 as SGHVS and CDR2 as FNYEAQ. The CDR3 has 11 residues. V was cut by 1 base and J by 7 bases, with 4 bases left in between. CDR3 protein: CASSLGREAFF. CDR3 nucleotide sequence: TGTGCCAGCAGCTTAGGTCGTGAAGCTTTCTTT.

The rearrangement uses TRBV9 and TRBJ2-2; the D gene is possibly TRBD2 (6 bases). The CDR3 is made up of 15 amino acids. Germline assignment: CDR1 SGDLS and CDR2 YYNGEE. Deletions cut 4 bases from V and 3 bases from J, with 13 bases between. CDR3 in amino acids: CASSPDGTYTGELFF. The CDR3 DNA reads as TGTGCCAGCAGCCCCGACGGGACTTACACCGGGGAGCTGTTTTTT.

The CDR3 DNA follows: TGTGCCAGCAGCGCTGGGACAGCGGTTGTTTTCAGCAATCAGCCCCAGCATTTT. Its translation is CASSAGTAVVFSNQPQHF. The chain links TRBV9 to TRBJ1-5; 7 bases are shared with TRBD1. Germline CDR1 SGDLS, CDR2 YYNGEE. The CDR3 extends over 18 amino acids. V trimming: 3 bases; J trimming: 1 base; junction bases outside the gene matches: 13.

The chain combines TRBV5-6 with TRBJ1-2; D unresolved. CDR1 and CDR2 (germline): SGHDT, YYEEEE. Trimming took 0 bases from V and 3 from J, leaving 12 bases between them. This CDR3 comprises 15 residues. The CDR3 region has the DNA TGTGCCAGCAGCTTGGATAATAGTGTAGACTATGGCTACACCTTC. It encodes CASSLDNSVDYGYTF.

A single count supports this clone. This chain joins TRBV5-1 and TRBJ2-7; TRBD1 matches at 8 bases. The V segment lost 4 bases and the J segment 3 bases; nucleotides outside the gene matches: 9. Germline V gene lookup returns CDR1 SGHRS and CDR2 YFSETQ. The CDR3 totals 15 residues. CDR3 nucleotide sequence: TGCGCCAGCAGCCCTGGACAGGGAAGTTTCTACGAGCAGTACTTC. This gives the protein CASSPGQGSFYEQYF.

The rearrangement joins TRBV6-1 to TRBJ1-2; D gene unclear. The germline V and J ends were trimmed by 2 bases and 4 bases, with 11 bases remaining between them. In germline, CDR1 is MNHNS, CDR2 SASEGT. The length of the CDR3 is 14 residues. The CDR3 bases are TGTGCCAGCAGTGAATTTGTGGCCACCTATGGCTACACCTTC. Its protein product is CASSEFVATYGYTF.

In this sample, this clone turned up once. The chain is built from TRBV7-2 and TRBJ1-1, with D perhaps TRBD1 (5 bases). CDR1 is SGHTA and CDR2 is FQGNSA in the germline V gene. V lost 2 bases and J lost 3, with 25 bases in between. This CDR3 spans 19 amino acids. In DNA form, the CDR3 reads TGTGCCAGCAGCTTAATTCCCCACATTCCGGGGGGTAAATACACTGAAGCTTTCTTT. Translated, it gives CASSLIPHIPGGKYTEAFF.

V and J are TRBV16 and TRBJ2-3; D not certain. Germline values: CDR1 KGHSY, CDR2 FQNENV. The CDR3 length is 14 residues. With 0 bases removed from V and 0 bases from J, the gap between germline ends came to 4 bases. The CDR3 DNA is TGTGCCAGCAGCCAATCAACTAGCACAGATACGCAGTATTTT. This sequence encodes CASSQSTSTDTQYF.

This clone was seen just once. The rearrangement links TRBV19 to TRBJ2-5; weak D call: TRBD2 (7 bases). V was shortened by 7 bases and J by 7 bases, with 28 bases between the two germline ends. The CDR3 is 17 amino acids. Germline CDR1 reads LNHDA; CDR2 reads SQIVND (reference sequence). CDR3 sequence: CASTASLAGAFRGTQYF. The CDR3 DNA follows: TGTGCCAGTACCGCCTCTCTGGCGGGGGCATTTAGGGGGACCCAGTACTTC. Full variable domain (remainder filled in from reference TRBV19 and TRBJ2-5): DGGITQSPKYLFRKEGQNVTLSCEQNLNHDAMYWYRQDPGQGLRLIYYSQIVNDFQKGDIAEGYSVSREKKESFPLTVTSAQKNPTAFYLCASTASLAGAFRGTQYFGPGTRLLVL.

The CDR3 region is CASSQDRAVAGGLDTGELFF. The CDR3 DNA sequence: TGTGCCAGCAGCCAAGATCGGGCAGTAGCGGGGGGCCTGGACACCGGGGAGCTGTTTTTT. The gene calls are TRBV14 and TRBJ2-2; the match to TRBD2 covers 10 bases. Germline CDR1 and CDR2: SGHDN and FVKESK. The CDR3 is made up of 20 amino acids. Losses at the gene ends were 0 bases for V and 3 bases for J; bases not matched to a gene: 13.

This chain links TRBV10-3 with TRBJ2-7; D may be TRBD1 (6 bases). The CDR3 runs to 14 residues. Germline CDR1 reads ENHRY; CDR2 reads SYGVKD. Trimming shortened V by 2 bases and J by 5 bases, and 13 bases separated the two germline ends. The CDR3 here is CAISEVGDINEQYF. The CDR3 DNA reads as TGTGCCATCAGTGAGGTGGGGGACATCAACGAGCAGTACTTC.

This chain connects TRBV25-1 to TRBJ2-5, with TRBD1 identical over 8 bases. Germline lookup yields CDR1 MGHDK and CDR2 SYGVNS. The CDR3 covers 13 residues. The V segment lost 3 bases and the J segment 5 bases; nucleotides outside the gene matches: 2. CDR3 sequence reads: CASSDRGLETQYF. The CDR3 region has the DNA TGTGCCAGCAGTGACAGGGGGCTGGAGACCCAGTACTTC.

The gene calls are TRBV6-5 and TRBJ1-3, with a weak D call TRBD1 (6 bases). V was pared by 2 bases and J by 1 base, with 12 bases between. The CDR3 covers 16 residues. CDR1 and CDR2 from the germline V gene are MNHEY and SVGAGI. Here the CDR3 reads CASSYAITGSGNTIYF. The DNA for the CDR3 is TGTGCCAGCAGTTACGCGATAACAGGGTCTGGAAACACCATATATTTT.